This TCR beta chain appears in the sequencing data of a study of T-cell reconstitution after alpha-beta-depleted transplantation in children. The authors prepared the TCRbeta library with unique molecular identifiers. TCRdb processed the PCR reads anew with MiXCR; each CDR3 protein has one entry. This table holds 200,000 to 250,000 distinct CDR3 sequences, under 30% found once. Trimming cost V 0 bases and J 5 bases, with 12 bases left between them. CDR3 length: 15 amino acids. CDR1 is SGHRS, CDR2 YFSETQ, per germline. The chain is built from TRBV5-1 and TRBJ2-1; D is unresolved. The sequencing here drew on PBMCs, mostly from graft donor cells, taken 360 days after TCRalphabeta/CD19-depleted stem cell transplant. The sequence came from a female patient aged 2-10 years who had a stem cell transplant for congenital amegakaryocytic thrombocytopenia, so the T cells may come from the graft donor. The CDR3 DNA is TGCGCCAGCAGCTTGGCCCGAGTCAGGAACAATGAGCAGTTCTTC. Its protein is CASSLARVRNNEQFF.